The rows below give T cell receptor beta chains drawn from one sample of a study of cytomegalovirus exposure and HLA in healthy donors. Assay: immunoSEQ multiplex PCR; the TCRdb copy retains only in-frame clones and omits some. The table lists about 120,000 clones, 77% of them singletons. The sequenced sample was PBMCs. The receptors come from a man between 35 and 55 years old in good health and CMV-seropositive. The CDR3 runs from the conserved cysteine through the conserved F or W. Fields, in order: J gene, clone size, D gene, V gene, CDR3 DNA, CDR3 protein. A D gene is named only where the DNA matches it firmly. Clone size is stated in some rows and not others, as once, few, many or a class when expanded.

TRBJ1-1 | . | . | TRBV7-9 | TGTGCCAGCAGCTATTGGACAGCTCCTGAAGCTTTCTTT | CASSYWTAPEAFF
TRBJ2-7 | few | TRBD1 | TRBV9 | TGTGCCAGCAGCGTAGGGGACAGGCCCTCCTACGAGCAGTACTTC | CASSVGDRPSYEQYF
TRBJ2-1 | . | . | TRBV7-6 | TGTGCCAGCAGCCGAATAGACAGGCCGTATGAGCAGTTCTTC | CASSRIDRPYEQFF
TRBJ2-1 | once | TRBD2 | TRBV2 | TGTGCCAGCTTTTTAAGCGGGGGGCCCCCTGAGTCTGTCTTC | CASFLSGGPPESVF
TRBJ1-5 | . | . | TRBV28 | TGTGCCAGCAGTTTACTTGTGGCTAGCAATCAGCCCCAGCATTTT | CASSLLVASNQPQHF
TRBJ2-2 | . | . | TRBV7-9 | TGTGCCAGCAGCCCCCGGGGGGCTGGGTCCGGGGAGCTGTTTTTT | CASSPRGAGSGELFF
TRBJ2-1 | . | . | TRBV28 | TGTGCCAGTAGCCTGGGTGGAGTTGAGCAGTTCTTC | CASSLGGVEQFF
TRBJ1-3 | once | . | TRBV11-3 | TGTGCCAGCAGCCAACAGGGCGCGACTGGAAACACCATATATTTT | CASSQQGATGNTIYF
TRBJ2-7 | . | TRBD1 | TRBV27 | TGTGCCAGCAGTTTCCTACAGGGGGCGCGCTACGAGCAGTACTTC | CASSFLQGARYEQYF
TRBJ2-7 | . | TRBD1 | TRBV4-2 | TGTGCCAGCAGCCAAGATACAGGGGGCGCCCCCTACGAGCAGTACTTC | CASSQDTGGAPYEQYF
TRBJ2-7 | few | TRBD1 | TRBV27 | TGTGCCAGCAGTTTATTGGGACAGGGGCTTCCCTACGAGCAGTACTTC | CASSLLGQGLPYEQYF
TRBJ2-1 | . | TRBD2 | TRBV9 | TGTGCCAGCAGCGTAGTTCTAGCGGGGGCCCTAAATGAGCAGTTCTTC | CASSVVLAGALNEQFF
TRBJ2-1 | once | TRBD1 | TRBV27 | TGTGCCAGCACCTTGACAGGGAGTAATGAGCAGTTCTTC | CASTLTGSNEQFF
TRBJ1-6 | . | . | TRBV6-5 | TGTGCCAGCAGTTACTCGAGGGCCGTGGCCCTCCACTTT | CASSYSRAVALHF
TRBJ2-3 | . | TRBD2 | TRBV5-1 | TGCGCCAGCAGCTTGGGAGGGACTAACACAGATACGCAGTATTTT | CASSLGGTNTDTQYF
TRBJ2-6 | . | . | TRBV7-2 | TGTGCCAGCAGCTTAGGGGTCAGGGGATCTGGGGCCAACGTCCTGACTTTC | CASSLGVRGSGANVLTF
TRBJ2-3 | . | . | TRBV19 | TGTGCCAGCACTGAGGGCCGTACGCAGTATTTT | CASTEGRTQYF
TRBJ1-2 | medium-sized | . | TRBV11-2 | TGTGCCAGCAGCTTAGGGCTTAACTATGGCTACACCTTC | CASSLGLNYGYTF
TRBJ2-4 | . | . | TRBV5-6 | TGTGCCAGCAGCCGACCGGGAAGCGGTAAAAACATTCAGTACTTC | CASSRPGSGKNIQYF
TRBJ1-4 | . | TRBD1 | TRBV7-6 | TGTGCCAGCAGCTCGACAGGGAGGTCGACTAATGAAAAACTGTTTTTT | CASSSTGRSTNEKLFF
TRBJ1-5 | . | . | TRBV7-2 | TGTGCCAGCAGCCCCAAAAGTGGGAGGTATCAGCCCCAGCATTTT | CASSPKSGRYQPQHF
TRBJ1-5 | . | TRBD1 | TRBV5-8 | TGTGCCAGCAGCTTGGTGGGACAGGGGGCGGGTCAGCCCCAGCATTTT | CASSLVGQGAGQPQHF
TRBJ1-2 | . | TRBD1 | TRBV28 | TGTGCCAGCAGTGGGGAGGACAGGAACTATGGCTACACCTTC | CASSGEDRNYGYTF
TRBJ2-3 | . | . | TRBV5-4 | TGTGCCAGCAGCTTGGCGGGGAGCACAGATACGCAGTATTTT | CASSLAGSTDTQYF
TRBJ1-2 | once | . | TRBV6-1 | TGTGCCAGCAGTGAAGCGCTCAGGGGCTACACCTTC | CASSEALRGYTF
TRBJ1-2 | . | . | TRBV7-3 | TGTGCCAGCAGCTTATTTCCGGGTCTGCCCTATGGCTACACCTTC | CASSLFPGLPYGYTF
TRBJ2-7 | . | TRBD1 | TRBV28 | TGTGCCAGCAGTGGGGACAGGTCCTACGAGCAGTACTTC | CASSGDRSYEQYF
TRBJ1-5 | . | TRBD1 | TRBV19 | TGTGCCAGTACTGGACAGGGCAATCAGCCCCAGCATTTT | CASTGQGNQPQHF
TRBJ2-2 | . | . | TRBV7-9 | TGTGCCAGCAGCTTAAGGAGGAAGAACACCGGGGAGCTGTTTTTT | CASSLRRKNTGELFF
TRBJ2-5 | few | . | TRBV30 | TGTGCCTGGAGCGTCTTAGGCGGAACCCAAGAGACCCAGTACTTC | CAWSVLGGTQETQYF
TRBJ2-5 | . | . | TRBV2 | TGTGCCAGCGAGATGGGAGGAACGGTCCAAGAGACCCAGTACTTC | CASEMGGTVQETQYF
TRBJ2-5 | . | TRBD2 | TRBV7-8 | TGTGCCAGCAGCGGATTAGCGGGGGACATACAAGAGACCCAGTACTTC | CASSGLAGDIQETQYF
TRBJ2-7 | . | . | TRBV27 | TGTGCCAGCAGCTGGCTAGGGGTTGGCCTCGGCGAGCAGTACTTC | CASSWLGVGLGEQYF